This T cell receptor (beta chain) was obtained from a study of shared clonotypes between healthy human individuals. Findings of the study overall: Non-shared clonotypes showed lower generation probabilities than clonotypes common to all four donors.

Caucasian adults residing in Nashville, Tennessee made up all the donors. CD4+ cell separation produced CD45RA+ naive and CD45RA-negative memory subsets. Method: immunoSEQ multiplex PCR; TCRdb's copy keeps in-frame clones and lacks some. The top ten clones hold 0.35% to 0.45% of a sample with 2 million to 2.5 million clones, under 95% of them seen once. V gave up 5 bases and J gave up 9 bases; unmatched junction bases: 3. The germline gives CDR1 SGHAT, CDR2 FQNNGV. The CDR3 loop spans 13 amino acids. As concerns this clone: Antigen unknown.

The rearrangement uses TRBV11-2 and TRBJ2-1; 11 nucleotides match TRBD2. Sequenced: naive CD4+ T cells from PBMCs. Regarding subset: CD45RA+ positively selected. This sequence was found in a man between 18 and 29 years old in good health. Some clones in this sample may be carry-over from other donors' samples. The CDR3 sequence is CASSPTSGVEQFF. The DNA for the CDR3 is TGTGCCAGCAGCCCGACTAGCGGGGTTGAGCAGTTCTTC.